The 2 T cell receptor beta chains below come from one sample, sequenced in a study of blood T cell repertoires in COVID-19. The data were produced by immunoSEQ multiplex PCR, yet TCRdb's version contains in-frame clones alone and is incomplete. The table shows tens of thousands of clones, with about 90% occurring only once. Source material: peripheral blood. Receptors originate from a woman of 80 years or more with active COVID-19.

Here the CDR3 reads CASSGGYTIYF. In nucleotides, the CDR3 is TGCGCCAGCAGTGGAGGCTACACCATATATTTT. The rearrangement links TRBV10-2 to TRBJ1-3, with D hard to call. The length of the CDR3 is 11 residues. In germline, CDR1 is WSHSY, CDR2 SAAADI. Between the trimmed V and J ends, which lost 4 bases and 8 bases, there was a span of 6 bases.

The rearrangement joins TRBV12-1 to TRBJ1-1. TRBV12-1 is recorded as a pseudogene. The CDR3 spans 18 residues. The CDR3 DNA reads TGTGCCAGCAGCTTTATTGGTGGCGGGGTCCCTTGGGAAACTGAAGCTTTCTTT. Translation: CASSFIGGGVPWETEAFF.